A selection of T cell receptor beta chains follows, all from one sample in a study of T cell changes during pregnancy in multiple sclerosis. Assay: immunoSEQ multiplex PCR; the TCRdb copy retains only in-frame clones and omits some. The repertoire holds about 60,000 clones, with roughly 93% as singletons. Here the sequenced sample was peripheral blood, taken after pregnancy. These receptors were obtained from a female donor with multiple sclerosis, enrolled in a pregnancy study. CDR3s include the opening cysteine and the closing phenylalanine or tryptophan. The order of the fields is CDR3 DNA, CDR3 protein, D gene, clone size, J gene, V gene. The D gene is left open where the match is weak. Not every row has a clone size; where given, it reads once, few, many or a size class.

TGTGCCAGCAGTGTAACAGGGATGACGTTCTTC CASSVTGMTFF . . TRBJ2-1 TRBV6-1
TGCGCCAGCAGTCAATCGGGCGCGGCTAGCGGGAGTGAGGTTACACCGGATACGCAGTATTTT CASSQSGAASGSEVTPDTQYF TRBD2 . TRBJ2-3 TRBV23-1
TGCAGCGTTGGCCCCCTGGCAGGGGGTAGAGAGACCCAGTACTTC CSVGPLAGGRETQYF TRBD1 . TRBJ2-5 TRBV29-1
TGTGCCAGCAGTGCGGGAGCCCACAATGAGCAGTTCTTC CASSAGAHNEQFF . . TRBJ2-1 TRBV6-4
TGTGCCAGCAGTTTGATCAGGGGAAACACTGAAGCTTTCTTT CASSLIRGNTEAFF . . TRBJ1-1 TRBV11-2
TGTGCCAGCAGTTCCACGACTAGCGGACTGAACACCGGGGAGCTGTTTTTT CASSSTTSGLNTGELFF TRBD2 few TRBJ2-2 TRBV28
TGTGCCAGCAGATCACTAGCGGGAGGGCCTCGGGGCGAGCAGTACTTC CASRSLAGGPRGEQYF TRBD2 . TRBJ2-7 TRBV7-2
TGCGCCAGCAGCCAAGAACACAGGGGACTCACAGATACGCAGTATTTT CASSQEHRGLTDTQYF . . TRBJ2-3 TRBV4-1
TGTGCCAGCTCACTGAATACCCCCGGACAGAAATTTTATGGCTACACCTTC CASSLNTPGQKFYGYTF . . TRBJ1-2 TRBV18
TGTGCCAGCAGTGACAGGACAGGGAAGAACACTGAAGCTTTCTTT CASSDRTGKNTEAFF TRBD1 . TRBJ1-1 TRBV2
TGTGCCAGCAGCTCCGTTCTAGGATTCCTCTCCCACGAGCAGTACTTC CASSSVLGFLSHEQYF . . TRBJ2-7 TRBV7-2
TGCGCCAGCAGCCAAGATAGGGGCTTCCAAGGTGGGGAGCTGTTTTTT CASSQDRGFQGGELFF . . TRBJ2-2 TRBV4-3
TGTGCCAGCTCAGTGGGGGGGCAGTTCTATGGCTACACCTTC CASSVGGQFYGYTF . . TRBJ1-2 TRBV18
TGCAGTGCTAGACAGGAGACCCAGTACTTC CSARQETQYF . . TRBJ2-5 TRBV20-1
TGTGCCAGCAGCGCTCTCTTAGACTCCACAGATACGCAGTATTTT CASSALLDSTDTQYF . . TRBJ2-3 TRBV27
TGTGCCAGCAGCTTGACAGGGTTAACCGGGGAGCTGTTTTTT CASSLTGLTGELFF . . TRBJ2-2 TRBV5-6
TGTGCCAGCAGCGAAGTAGGGGTTGAAGCTTTCTTT CASSEVGVEAFF . . TRBJ1-1 TRBV9
TGTGCCAGTAGTATTAAGGGGACAAACTACGAGCAGTACTTC CASSIKGTNYEQYF . . TRBJ2-7 TRBV19
TGCGCCAGCAGCTTGCCAGCGGGGAGCACAGATACGCAGTATTTT CASSLPAGSTDTQYF TRBD2 . TRBJ2-3 TRBV5-1
TGTGCCAGCAGCGTGGGGGGGAACGGAAACAATGAGCAGTTCTTC CASSVGGNGNNEQFF TRBD2 . TRBJ2-1 TRBV9
TGTGCCTGGAGTGTACTAGGGGGCCAAGGAGAGCAGTACTTC CAWSVLGGQGEQYF TRBD1 . TRBJ2-7 TRBV30
TGTGCCAGCAGTCCGACAGGGGGCCACGGGGAGCTGTTTTTT CASSPTGGHGELFF TRBD1 once TRBJ2-2 TRBV28
TGTGCCACCAGCAGAGGGTTCCCAGGGATGGGTGGTGAGCAGTACTTC CATSRGFPGMGGEQYF . . TRBJ2-7 TRBV15
TGTGCCAGCAGCAAAGACAGCACCCATGAGCAGTTCTTC CASSKDSTHEQFF . . TRBJ2-1 TRBV7-2
TGTGCCAGCTCACCGCAGGGGAAGTCTGGAAACACCATATATTTT CASSPQGKSGNTIYF . . TRBJ1-3 TRBV18
TGTGCCAGCAGTTTTTTGGACACTCAAAGCACAGATACGCAGTATTTT CASSFLDTQSTDTQYF . once TRBJ2-3 TRBV28
TGTGCCAGCTCCCCCGGGACAGGCCCCACCGGGGAGCTGTTTTTT CASSPGTGPTGELFF TRBD1 . TRBJ2-2 TRBV18
TGTGCCAGCAGCGTATCAGAGAACACTGAAGCTTTCTTT CASSVSENTEAFF . . TRBJ1-1 TRBV9
TGTGCCAGCAGGCCGGACAGGCAATCGAACACCGGGGAGCTGTTTTTT CASRPDRQSNTGELFF TRBD1 . TRBJ2-2 TRBV2
TGTGCCATTTCGAAGAACTCCGGGACTAGTAGTACAGATACGCAGTATTTT CAISKNSGTSSTDTQYF TRBD2 . TRBJ2-3 TRBV10-3
TGTGCCAGCAGCGTAGTGACTAGTCCGAACACCGGGGAGCTGTTTTTT CASSVVTSPNTGELFF . . TRBJ2-2 TRBV9
TGCGCCAGCAGCCGACAACAGGGTGAAGGCTATGGCTACACCTTC CASSRQQGEGYGYTF . . TRBJ1-2 TRBV4-3
TGTGCCAGCAGTCTACTAGGCGGTGAGCAGTTCTTC CASSLLGGEQFF . . TRBJ2-1 TRBV28
TGTGCCAGCAGTAGTTACAGGCTCATTAGCAATCAGCCCCAGCATTTT CASSSYRLISNQPQHF . . TRBJ1-5 TRBV28